This T cell receptor (beta chain) was found in a study of shared clonotypes between healthy human individuals. In the sorted-subset replicate PCRs, 150 to 250 ng DNA, 25,000 to 30,000 T cell genomes, was used. TCRdb's table, derived via immunoSEQ multiplex PCR, lists solely in-frame clones and lacks some. Among over 1.4 million clones, roughly 96% were seen once, and the ten largest hold roughly 1.1%. Germline V gene sequence: CDR1 SGHTA, CDR2 FQGNSA. The CDR3 totals 15 residues. V was clipped by 3 bases and J by 1 base; unmatched bases: 3. Findings and caveats of the study: Of the naive CD4 clonotypes, approximately 5% were shared across several donors. Some clonotypes were shared by all four sorted-subset donors, while others were not shared. The non-shared ones had lower generation probabilities than the shared ones.

For this clone: Its antigen is unidentified.

This receptor was taken from a man younger than 45 in good health. The sequenced sample was naive CD4+ T cells sorted from blood. Indicated subset: CD45RA+ positively selected. This chain joins TRBV7-2 and TRBJ2-5, with 9 positions matching TRBD1. As DNA, the CDR3 is TGTGCCAGCAGCTTCCGGGACAGGGCCCAAGAGACCCAGTACTTC. This gives the protein CASSFRDRAQETQYF. Filled out from reference TRBV7-2 and TRBJ2-5, the complete variable domain reads GAGVSQSPSNKVTEKGKDVELRCDPISGHTALYWYRQSLGQGLEFLIYFQGNSAPDKSGLPSDRFSAERTGGSVSTLTIQRTQQEDSAVYLCASSFRDRAQETQYFGPGTRLLVL.